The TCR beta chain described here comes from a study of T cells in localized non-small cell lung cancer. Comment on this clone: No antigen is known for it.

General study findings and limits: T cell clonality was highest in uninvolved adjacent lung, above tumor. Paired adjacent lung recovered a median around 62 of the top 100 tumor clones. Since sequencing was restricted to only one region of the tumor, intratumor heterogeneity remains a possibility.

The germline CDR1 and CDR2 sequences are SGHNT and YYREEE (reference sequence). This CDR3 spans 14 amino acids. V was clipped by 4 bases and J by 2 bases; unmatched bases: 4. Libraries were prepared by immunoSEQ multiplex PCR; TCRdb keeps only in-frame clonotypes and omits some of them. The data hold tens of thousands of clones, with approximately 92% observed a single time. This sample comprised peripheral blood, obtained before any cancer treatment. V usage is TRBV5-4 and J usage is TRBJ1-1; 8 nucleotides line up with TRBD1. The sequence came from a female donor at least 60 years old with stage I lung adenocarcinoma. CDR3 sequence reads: CASSVQGVNTEAFF. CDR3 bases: TGTGCCAGCAGCGTACAGGGGGTCAACACTGAAGCTTTCTTT. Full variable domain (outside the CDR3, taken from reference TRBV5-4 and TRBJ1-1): ETGVTQSPTHLIKTRGQQVTLRCSSQSGHNTVSWYQQALGQGPQFIFQYYREEENGRGNFPPRFSGLQFPNYSSELNVNALELDDSALYLCASSVQGVNTEAFFGQGTRLTVV.